This TCR beta chain was sequenced during a study of blood T cells in healthy people across ages. Overall study findings and caveats: Diversity was higher, and naive CD4+ cells more numerous, in long-lived donors than in aged donors.

Primers used in a second PCR of about 7 to 12 cycles were a sample-barcoded 5' primer and a J-beta primer mix. All cDNA molecules were each tagged by a template-switch adaptor with 12 random nucleotides. TCRdb passed the 5' RACE reads through MiXCR, listing each CDR3 protein once. Altogether under 2,000,000 distinct CDR3 sequences are present, roughly 50% being singletons, with the ten largest covering around 2.1%. The CDR3 is 15 residues long. V was clipped by 5 bases and J by 4 bases, with 12 bases between them. The V gene's germline CDR1 is SGHTA and CDR2 FQGTGA. Note on this clonotype: What it binds is unknown.

The chain recombines TRBV7-3 with TRBJ1-6; perhaps TRBD1 as D (5 bases). Sequencing was carried out using blood. The receptor was derived from a woman in her forties in good health. In DNA form, the CDR3 reads TGTGCCAGCAGCGCCTCGGGACTTTATAATTCACCCCTCCACTTT. This encodes CASSASGLYNSPLHF.